This TCR beta chain was retrieved from a study of cytomegalovirus exposure and HLA in healthy donors. With 60 Vbeta and 13 Jbeta primers, the PCR was carried out. Assay used: immunoSEQ multiplex PCR; TCRdb lists only in-frame clones, some missing. The sample lists some 150,000 clones, about 76% occurring once. Germline V lookup: CDR1 SGHRS, CDR2 YFSETQ. This CDR3 has 15 residues. Trimming pared 4 bases from V and 0 bases from J, leaving 8 bases between. The J gene is TRBJ1-6, the V gene TRBV5-1; no reliable D call. Sequenced input: PBMCs. The source of this sequence is a human donor in good health. CDR3 nucleotide sequence: TGCGCCAGCAGCCCGCCGGGCTCCTATAATTCACCCCTCCACTTT. Protein sequence: CASSPPGSYNSPLHF.